This TCR beta chain was found in a study of cytomegalovirus exposure and HLA in healthy donors. General observations from the study: Rarity characterized most TCR sequences, yet some public TCRs appeared in many donors.

As concerns this clone: The antigen is unknown.

The CDR3 length is 16 residues. Germline CDR1 is WSHSY and CDR2 is SAAADI. J was trimmed by 2 bases and V by 3 bases; bases with no gene match: 3. PCR involved 60 Vbeta and 13 Jbeta primers. Source study methods: In a later analysis, the count reached 80 million or so unique TCR beta chains, with about 9.9 million shared. Clones were read by immunoSEQ multiplex PCR, and TCRdb kept only the in-frame ones, dropping some. That table gives V, J and clone size, and the DNA gave D and trimming. The sample contains 150,000 or so clones, around 82% of which appear only once. V is TRBV10-2 and J is TRBJ2-5; 13 bases agree with TRBD2. This TCR came from a man aged 45 to 65 in good health and CMV-seronegative. Source material: PBMCs. The CDR3 sequence: CASSDWTSGGQETQYF. Written as DNA, the CDR3 is TGCGCCAGCAGTGATTGGACTAGCGGGGGACAAGAGACCCAGTACTTC.